This T cell receptor beta chain was observed in a study of blood T cell repertoires in COVID-19. About the research overall: Sites across the United States, Italy and Spain contributed samples from acute and convalescent COVID-19.

Germline values: CDR1 SQVTM, CDR2 ANQGSEA. Trimming shortened V by 1 base and J by 1 base, and 7 bases separated the two germline ends. The CDR3 contains 13 residues. Generated by immunoSEQ multiplex PCR, the TCRdb table keeps only in-frame clones and is missing some. This table holds 350,000 to 450,000 clones, around 87% found once. The chain has TRBV29-1 and TRBJ1-1; weak D call: TRBD1 (6 bases). The sequencing sample was made of peripheral blood. This TCR derives from a human donor in a cohort sampled during active COVID-19. This CDR3 reads CSVEVQGNTEAFF. CDR3 DNA: TGCAGCGTTGAAGTACAGGGGAACACTGAAGCTTTCTTT.